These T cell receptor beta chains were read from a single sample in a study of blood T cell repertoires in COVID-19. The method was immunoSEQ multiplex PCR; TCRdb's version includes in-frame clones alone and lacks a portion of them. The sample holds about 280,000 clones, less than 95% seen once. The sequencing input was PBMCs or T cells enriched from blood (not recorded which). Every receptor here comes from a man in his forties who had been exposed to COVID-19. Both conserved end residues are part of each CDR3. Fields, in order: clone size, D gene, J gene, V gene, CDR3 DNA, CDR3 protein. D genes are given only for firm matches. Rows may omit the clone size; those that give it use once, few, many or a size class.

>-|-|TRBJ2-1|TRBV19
TGTGCCAGTAGTAGCGGGAACGCCTACAATGAGCAGTTCTTC
CASSSGNAYNEQFF
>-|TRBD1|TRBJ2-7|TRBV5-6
TGTGCCAGCAGCCCCGCCGGGACAGGGGGGGACGAGCAGTACTTC
CASSPAGTGGDEQYF
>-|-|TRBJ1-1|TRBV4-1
TGCGCCAGCAGCCAAGGAGTTGCGGGGAGTGAAGCTTTCTTT
CASSQGVAGSEAFF
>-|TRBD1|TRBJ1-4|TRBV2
TGTGCCAGCAGGCCTTTACAGGGGGCCACTAATGAAAAACTGTTTTTT
CASRPLQGATNEKLFF
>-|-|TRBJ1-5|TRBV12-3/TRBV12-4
TGTGCCAGCAGTCTCCTTAGCAATCAGCCCCAGCATTTT
CASSLLSNQPQHF
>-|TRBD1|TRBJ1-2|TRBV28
TGTGCCAGCAGTTGGACAGGGGGCCATGGCTACACCTTC
CASSWTGGHGYTF
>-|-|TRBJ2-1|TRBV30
TGTGCCTGGAGTGTAGAGCGGCTCTCATCCAGCCCCATCCATAATGAGCAGTTCTTC
CAWSVERLSSSPIHNEQFF
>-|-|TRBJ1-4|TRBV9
TGTGCCAGCAGCGCGGACAGCAAAGGAGAAAAACTGTTTTTT
CASSADSKGEKLFF
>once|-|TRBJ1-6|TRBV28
TGTGCCAGCAGTTCCCACCTGGAGGATAATTCACCCCTCCACTTT
CASSSHLEDNSPLHF
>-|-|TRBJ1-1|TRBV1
TGCACCATGCGTCCAACTCAGGACAGGGTGGTATGGACTGAAGCTTTCTTT
CTMRPTQDRVVWTEAFF
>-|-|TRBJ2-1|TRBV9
TGTGCCAGCAGCGTAGACGGAGGTGGGTACAATGAGCAGTTCTTC
CASSVDGGGYNEQFF
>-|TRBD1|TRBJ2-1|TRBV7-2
TGTGCCAGCAGCTTAGTTTTTTACAGGGGTACTGACAATGAGCAGTTCTTC
CASSLVFYRGTDNEQFF
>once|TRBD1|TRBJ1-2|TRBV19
TGTGCCGGCCAGACAGGGAGGTATGGCTACACCTTC
CAGQTGRYGYTF
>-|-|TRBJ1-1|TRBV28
TGTGCCAGCAGCCCAGGGTCCATGAACACTGAAGCTTTCTTT
CASSPGSMNTEAFF
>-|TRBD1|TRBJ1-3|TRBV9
TGTGCCAGCAGCGTGACGACAGGGGACTTGGTTGGAAACACCATATATTTT
CASSVTTGDLVGNTIYF
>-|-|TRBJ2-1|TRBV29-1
TGCAGCGTAACTAGGGTTAACAATGAGCAGTTCTTC
CSVTRVNNEQFF
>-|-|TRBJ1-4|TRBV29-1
TGCAGTATCTACGAGGAAAAACTGTTTTTT
CSIYEEKLFF
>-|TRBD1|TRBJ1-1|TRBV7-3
TGTGCCAGCAGCCCGGGGCCAGGGGGCTTAGGGGACACTGAAGCTTTCTTT
CASSPGPGGLGDTEAFF
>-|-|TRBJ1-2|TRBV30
TGTGCCTGGAGTCGGAACTATGGCTACACCTTC
CAWSRNYGYTF
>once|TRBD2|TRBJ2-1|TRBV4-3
TGCGCCAGCAGCCAACGTATGACTAGCGGGAGAGGTGACAATGAGCAGTTCTTC
CASSQRMTSGRGDNEQFF
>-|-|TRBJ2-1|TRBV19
TGTGCCAGTAGTATAGATCTACTCCGGACTCATTACAATGAGCAGTTCTTC
CASSIDLLRTHYNEQFF
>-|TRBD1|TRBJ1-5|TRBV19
TGTGCCAGTAGTCCCCGGACAGGGGGCCCGGGTCAGCCCCAGCATTTT
CASSPRTGGPGQPQHF
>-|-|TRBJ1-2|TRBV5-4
TGTGCCAGCAGCTTGGGGCAGGGCGCTAACTATGGCTACACCTTC
CASSLGQGANYGYTF
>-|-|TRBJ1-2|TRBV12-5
TGTGCTAGTGGTTTGGTACCTATCGGCGTGGGGGGGGACTATGGCTACACCTTC
CASGLVPIGVGGDYGYTF
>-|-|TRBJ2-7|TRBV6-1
TGTGCCAGCAGTGAACAGGGGAACGGCGAGCAGTACTTC
CASSEQGNGEQYF
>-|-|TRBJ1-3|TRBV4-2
TGTGCCAGCAGCCAAGATCGTGGGTTAAGGCCCGGCGATGGAGGCGGAAACACCATATATTTT
CASSQDRGLRPGDGGGNTIYF
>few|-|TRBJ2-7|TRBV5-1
TGCGCCAGCAGCTTGGGTGTGACAGACTACGAGCAGTACTTC
CASSLGVTDYEQYF
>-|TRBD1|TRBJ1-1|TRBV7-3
TGTGCCAGCAGCCTAGGTCCCGGGACAGGGACTGACACTGAAGCTTTCTTT
CASSLGPGTGTDTEAFF
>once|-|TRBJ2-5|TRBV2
TGTGCCAGCAGTCGACAGCTTTCCCAAGAGACCCAGTACTTC
CASSRQLSQETQYF
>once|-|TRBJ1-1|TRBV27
TGTGCCAGCAGTTTATCAGGGGGGGTCAACACTGAAGCTTTCTTT
CASSLSGGVNTEAFF
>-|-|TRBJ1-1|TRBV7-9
TGTGCCAGCAGCTTCTCGGGGGTGAACACTGAAGCTTTCTTT
CASSFSGVNTEAFF
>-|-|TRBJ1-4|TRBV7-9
TGTGCCAGCAGCTTAGGCCCACACGATGAAAAACTGTTTTTT
CASSLGPHDEKLFF
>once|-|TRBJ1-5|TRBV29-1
TGCAGCGTCTCACTCAGCAATCAGCCCCAGCATTTT
CSVSLSNQPQHF
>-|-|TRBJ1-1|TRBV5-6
TGTGCCAGCAGCAGGAGGTACAGGGACGACACTGAAGCTTTCTTT
CASSRRYRDDTEAFF
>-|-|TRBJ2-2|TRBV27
TGTGCCAGCAGTTTAATACAGGGTACCGGGGAGCTGTTTTTT
CASSLIQGTGELFF
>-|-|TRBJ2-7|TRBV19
TGTGCCAGTAGCAATCTCGATCAGGGATCTAACGAGCAGTACTTC
CASSNLDQGSNEQYF
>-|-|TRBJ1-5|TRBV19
TGTGCCAGTAGTATCGATTTCGGACTCGAACAGCCCCAGCATTTT
CASSIDFGLEQPQHF
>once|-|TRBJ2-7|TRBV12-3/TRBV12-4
TGTGCCAGCAGTTATGACAGGTACTACGAGCAGTACTTC
CASSYDRYYEQYF
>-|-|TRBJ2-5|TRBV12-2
TGTGCAAGTCGCTTAGATTCTAGGAAGACCCAGTACTTC
CASRLDSRKTQYF
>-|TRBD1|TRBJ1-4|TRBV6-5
TGTGCCAGCAGTTACTCATCCGGGACAGTGAATGAAAAACTGTTTTTT
CASSYSSGTVNEKLFF
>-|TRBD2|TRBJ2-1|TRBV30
TGTGCCTGGAAGGGGAGGGGTGGGTACAATGAGCAGTTCTTC
CAWKGRGGYNEQFF
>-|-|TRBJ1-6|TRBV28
TGTGCCAGCAGCCTCCAAGCCCCCTCACCCCTCCACTTT
CASSLQAPSPLHF
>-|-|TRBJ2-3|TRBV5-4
TGTGCCAGCAGCTTGGCCGGGAGTAGGCCAGATACGCAGTATTTT
CASSLAGSRPDTQYF
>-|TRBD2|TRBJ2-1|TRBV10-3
TGTGCCATCAGTGGAGCGGGAGGGCCTAATGAGCAGTTCTTC
CAISGAGGPNEQFF
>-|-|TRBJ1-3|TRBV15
TGTGCCACCAGCAGTGTCGGGATATCTAACTCTGGAAACACCATATATTTT
CATSSVGISNSGNTIYF
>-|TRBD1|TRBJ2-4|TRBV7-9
TGTGCCAGCAGCGGAGAGACAGGGTACAAAAACATTCAGTACTTC
CASSGETGYKNIQYF
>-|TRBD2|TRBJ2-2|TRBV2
TGTGCCAGCAGCACTGGGACTAGCGGGAGCGGGGAGCTGTTTTTT
CASSTGTSGSGELFF
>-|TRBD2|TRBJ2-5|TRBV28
TGTGCCAGCAGCGAAGTAGCGGGAGGCCAAGAGACCCAGTACTTC
CASSEVAGGQETQYF
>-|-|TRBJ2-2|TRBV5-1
TGCGCCAGCAGCTTGATCGGGGGACGCGGGGAGCTGTTTTTT
CASSLIGGRGELFF
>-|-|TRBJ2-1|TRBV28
TGTGCCAGCAGTTATAGCAGGGCGGTGGGGAATGAGCAGTTCTTC
CASSYSRAVGNEQFF
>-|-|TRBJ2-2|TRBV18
TGTGCCAGCTCACCACAACAGCATCCAAACACCGGGGAGCTGTTTTTT
CASSPQQHPNTGELFF
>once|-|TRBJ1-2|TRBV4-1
TGCGCCAGCAGCCCAGAGGGGCACGTGTATGATGGCTACACCTTC
CASSPEGHVYDGYTF
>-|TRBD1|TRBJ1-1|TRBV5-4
TGTGCCAGCAGCTTGGGGGGACAGGGGGCCACTGAAGCTTTCTTT
CASSLGGQGATEAFF
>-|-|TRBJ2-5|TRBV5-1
TGCGCCAGCAGCTCCGGGGGTGGAGAGACCCAGTACTTC
CASSSGGGETQYF
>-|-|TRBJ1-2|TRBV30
TGTGCCTGGAGTGGAGGGATTGGCTACACCTTC
CAWSGGIGYTF
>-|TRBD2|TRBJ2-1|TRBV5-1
TGCGCCAGCAGCCCGTTAATGGCGGGAGGCAGCAATGAGCAGTTCTTC
CASSPLMAGGSNEQFF
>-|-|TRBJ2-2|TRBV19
TGTGCCAGTAGTGCCGGACTAATCGCCGGGGAGCTGTTTTTT
CASSAGLIAGELFF
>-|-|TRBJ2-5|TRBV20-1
TGCAGTGCTGGTGGGGCCGACACCGCCACTTTGGAGACCCAGTACTTC
CSAGGADTATLETQYF
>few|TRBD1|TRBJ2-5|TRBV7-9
TGTGCCAGTGGGACAGCTCAAGAGACCCAGTACTTC
CASGTAQETQYF
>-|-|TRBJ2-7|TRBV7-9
TGTGCCAGCAGCCCGCGGGGTAGCTCCTACGAGCAGTACTTC
CASSPRGSSYEQYF